The 21 T cell receptor beta chains presented below share a single source sample, sequenced in a study of blood T cell repertoires in COVID-19. Only in-frame clones appear in the TCRdb table, and some are missing; sequencing was by immunoSEQ multiplex PCR. The table has roughly 150,000 clones, roughly 80% seen once; the top ten hold less than 9.5%. Sequences were obtained from peripheral blood. The source is a man aged 55-75 years with acute or convalescent COVID-19.

This rearrangement joins TRBV5-1 to TRBJ1-2; possible D gene TRBD1, 6 bases. The length of the CDR3 is 15 residues. V shed 3 bases and J shed 7 bases, with 19 bases lying between them. Per germline, CDR1 SGHRS and CDR2 YFSETQ. The CDR3, as DNA: TGCGCCAGCAGCTCATTAGACAGGATTAGCTTTGGCTACACCTTC. It specifies CASSSLDRISFGYTF.

A few counts support this clone. The sample holds other DNA sequences that translate to the same CDR3. The rearrangement links TRBV6-5 to TRBJ1-2, with D perhaps TRBD1 (6 bases). Trimming took off 0 bases at V and 5 bases at J, with 7 bases between the two ends. This CDR3 is 13 amino acids long. Per germline, CDR1 MNHEY and CDR2 SVGAGI. In DNA, the CDR3 is TGTGCCAGCAGTTACTCGAGGGGGTATGGCTACACCTTC. Protein product: CASSYSRGYGYTF.

The rearrangement links TRBV5-4 to TRBJ2-3, with 11 positions matching TRBD2. This CDR3 is 15 amino acids long. With V trimmed by 4 bases and J by 5 bases, 6 bases remained unmatched. Germline loops: CDR1 SGHNT, CDR2 YYREEE (reference sequence). CDR3 nucleotides: TGTGCCAGCAGCGCCACTAGCGGGGGTGTAGATACGCAGTATTTT. Its protein is CASSATSGGVDTQYF.

The rearrangement links TRBV30 to TRBJ1-1; perhaps TRBD1 as D (5 bases). The ends were cut back, 1 base at V and 6 bases at J, with 18 bases in the middle. Germline V lookup: CDR1 GTSNPN, CDR2 SVGIG (reference sequence). There are 15 residues in the CDR3. The CDR3 coding sequence is TGTGCCTGGAGTGCCCTAAACCCAGGGCCGCCTGAAGCTTTCTTT. Translation: CAWSALNPGPPEAFF.

This chain uses TRBV18 with TRBJ1-2; tentative D call: TRBD1 (6 bases). The germline CDR1 and CDR2 sequences are KGHSH and LQKENI. This CDR3 region has 14 residues. Trimming took 3 bases from V and 11 from J, leaving 19 bases between them. Here the CDR3 reads CASSPEGAGAPYTF. In DNA, the CDR3 is TGTGCCAGCTCACCCGAGGGCGCAGGGGCTCCTTACACCTTC.

This clone is labeled as medium-sized (0.01 to 0.1%). The rearrangement links TRBV5-4 to TRBJ2-2; 8 bases fit TRBD2. V gave up 7 bases and J gave up 4 bases; unmatched junction bases: 6. This CDR3 contains 14 residues. Germline assignment: CDR1 SGHNT and CDR2 YYREEE (reference sequence). CDR3 sequence (DNA): TGTGCCAGCCACCTGCGGGGGGTCACCGGGGAGCTGTTTTTT. Translation: CASHLRGVTGELFF.

J is TRBJ1-2 and V is TRBV11-2, with TRBD1 as a possible D gene (5 bases). The CDR3 is 13 residues long. Deletions cut 5 bases from V and 5 bases from J, with 12 bases between. The germline V gene has CDR1 SGHAT and CDR2 FQNNGV. CDR3 protein: CASSGAGSYGYTF. The CDR3 DNA sequence: TGTGCCAGCAGCGGGGCAGGGTCGTATGGCTACACCTTC.

The J gene is TRBJ2-7, the V gene TRBV7-2; TRBD1 matches at 11 bases. After removal of 1 base from V and 4 bases from J, the junction contained 6 bases not matched to a gene. The germline V gene has CDR1 SGHTA and CDR2 FQGNSA. The CDR3 length is 16 residues. CDR3 in amino acids: CASSLVGTGGIYEQYF. The CDR3 DNA sequence: TGTGCCAGCAGCTTAGTTGGGACAGGGGGTATTTACGAGCAGTACTTC.

The rearrangement links TRBV30 to TRBJ1-2; D gene uncertain. Germline V gene sequence: CDR1 GTSNPN, CDR2 SVGIG (reference sequence). V was shortened by 1 base and J by 6 bases, with 15 bases between the two germline ends. This CDR3 has 14 residues. In DNA, the CDR3 is TGTGCCTGGAGTGAAGTGGTCAGGAGGAATGGCTACACCTTC. Its translation is CAWSEVVRRNGYTF.

The chain joins TRBV7-3 to TRBJ2-7, with 11 bases identical to TRBD1. There are 16 residues in the CDR3. With V trimmed by 1 base and J by 2 bases, 4 bases remained unmatched. The V gene's germline CDR1 is SGHTA and CDR2 FQGTGA. The CDR3 here is CASSLIRGQGAYEQYF. DNA of the CDR3: TGTGCCAGCAGCTTAATTAGGGGACAGGGGGCCTACGAGCAGTACTTC.

V and J are TRBV18 and TRBJ1-1; possibly TRBD1 for D (6 bases). The CDR3 spans 16 residues. V was cut by 0 bases and J by 0 bases, with 11 bases left in between. The germline V gene encodes CDR1 KGHSH and CDR2 LQKENI. CDR3 in amino acids: CASSPPQGRMNTEAFF. The CDR3 nucleotides are TGTGCCAGCTCACCACCGCAGGGGCGGATGAACACTGAAGCTTTCTTT.

V usage is TRBV2 and J usage is TRBJ2-7; D is unresolved. The V and J ends lost 1 base and 0 bases respectively, with 7 bases between them. Germline CDR1 is SNHLY and CDR2 is FYNNEI. The CDR3 has 14 amino acids. CDR3 nucleotides: TGTGCCAGCAGTGAAGGTCTGTTCTCCTACGAGCAGTACTTC. As protein: CASSEGLFSYEQYF. Full variable domain (rest looked up from reference TRBV2 and TRBJ2-7): EPEVTQTPSHQVTQMGQEVILRCVPISNHLYFYWYRQILGQKVEFLVSFYNNEISEKSEIFDDQFSVERPDGSNFTLKIRSTKLEDSAMYFCASSEGLFSYEQYFGPGTRLTVT.

The chain joins TRBV25-1 to TRBJ2-7, with 10 bases that match TRBD1. Germline loops: CDR1 MGHDK, CDR2 SYGVNS. V was clipped by 8 bases and J by 5 bases; unmatched bases: 6. CDR3 size: 13 residues. CDR3 sequence reads: CASQATGGHEQYF. The CDR3 DNA reads as TGTGCCAGCCAAGCGACAGGGGGCCACGAGCAGTACTTC.

The chain employs TRBV6-6 and TRBJ1-1, with D tentatively TRBD1 (5 bases). The CDR3 loop spans 12 amino acids. Trimming removed 4 bases at V and 7 bases at J, with 10 bases between. The germline CDR1 and CDR2 sequences are MNHNY and SVGAGI (reference sequence). CDR3 loop: CASSWGLLEAFF. CDR3 DNA sequence: TGTGCCAGCAGTTGGGGCTTACTTGAAGCTTTCTTT.

In this sample, this clone turned up a few times. The chain uses TRBV19 and TRBJ1-1; D uncertain. CDR3 length equals 14 residues. V was pared by 3 bases and J by 0 bases, with 8 bases between. Germline V gene lookup returns CDR1 LNHDA and CDR2 SQIVND (reference sequence). The CDR3 loop is CASSMGRMNTEAFF. In nucleotides, the CDR3 is TGTGCCAGTAGTATGGGCAGGATGAACACTGAAGCTTTCTTT.

The rearrangement uses TRBV5-1 and TRBJ2-2; 8 positions agree with TRBD1. Germline trimming cut 4 bases from V and 3 bases from J; bases unmatched to any gene: 5. CDR3 length: 15 residues. CDR1 and CDR2 (germline): SGHRS, YFSETQ. The CDR3 here is CASSPMGQDTGELFF. In DNA form, the CDR3 reads TGCGCCAGCAGCCCTATGGGACAGGACACCGGGGAGCTGTTTTTT.

V and J are TRBV30 and TRBJ2-2; D remains ambiguous. Germline CDR1 is GTSNPN and CDR2 is SVGIG (reference sequence). V lost 4 bases to trimming and J lost 2 bases, with 14 bases between them. The CDR3 runs to 15 residues. The CDR3 DNA sequence: TGTGCCTGGACCCCCTCACTTCTTAACACCGGGGAGCTGTTTTTT. Protein sequence: CAWTPSLLNTGELFF.

V usage is TRBV4-2 and J usage is TRBJ1-1; 8 bases map to TRBD1. Germline V gene data show CDR1 as LGHNA and CDR2 as YNFKEQ. J lost 2 bases, V lost 8 bases, and 4 bases had no gene match. The CDR3 sequence is 13 residues long. The CDR3 loop is CASGGTGNTEAFF. CDR3 DNA sequence: TGTGCCAGCGGCGGGACAGGCAACACTGAAGCTTTCTTT.

The CDR3 is CASSLTGKVNTGELFF. The CDR3 DNA reads as TGTGCCAGCAGCCTAACAGGGAAAGTGAACACCGGGGAGCTGTTTTTT. This chain joins TRBV9 and TRBJ2-2; D is perhaps TRBD1 (6 bases). V dropped 4 bases and J dropped 1 base, with 14 bases sitting between them. From germline, CDR1 is SGDLS and CDR2 YYNGEE. The CDR3 runs to 16 residues.

This sequence joins TRBV9 and TRBJ2-4; maybe TRBD1 (6 bases). Germline V gene data show CDR1 as SGDLS and CDR2 as YYNGEE. The CDR3 consists of 14 residues. V was clipped by 4 bases and J by 5 bases, with 13 bases between them. This CDR3 is CASSPTTGENIQYF. The CDR3 DNA sequence: TGTGCCAGCAGCCCAACGACAGGCGAAAACATTCAGTACTTC.

The chain recombines TRBV5-3 with TRBJ1-4; D is undetermined. TRBV5-3 is an ORF for which the function is uncertain. V shed 4 bases and J shed 4 bases, with 20 bases lying between them. The CDR3 runs 17 residues. The CDR3 region has the DNA TGTGCCAGAAGCAGAACAAATTCAGACAAGTATAATGAAAAACTGTTTTTT. Encoded protein: CARSRTNSDKYNEKLFF.